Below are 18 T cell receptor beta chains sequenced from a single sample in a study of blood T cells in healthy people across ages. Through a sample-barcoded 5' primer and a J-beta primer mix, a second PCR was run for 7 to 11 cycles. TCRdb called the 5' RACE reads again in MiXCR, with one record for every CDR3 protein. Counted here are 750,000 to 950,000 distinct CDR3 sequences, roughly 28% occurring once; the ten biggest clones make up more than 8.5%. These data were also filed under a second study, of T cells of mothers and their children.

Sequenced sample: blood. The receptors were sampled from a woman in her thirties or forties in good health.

The CDR3 is CASSQDFQGEQYF. CDR3 bases: TGTGCCAGCAGCCAAGATTTCCAGGGCGAGCAGTACTTC. V and J are TRBV14 and TRBJ2-7; D is perhaps TRBD1 (5 bases). The CDR3 spans 13 residues. From germline, CDR1 is SGHDN and CDR2 FVKESK. With 0 bases removed from V and 6 bases from J, the gap between germline ends came to 9 bases.

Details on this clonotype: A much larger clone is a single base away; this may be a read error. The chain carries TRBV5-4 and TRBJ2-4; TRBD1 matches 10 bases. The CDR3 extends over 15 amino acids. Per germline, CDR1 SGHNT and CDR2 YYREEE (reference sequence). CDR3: CASSLYGQGGPIQYF. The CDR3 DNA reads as TGTGCCAGTAGCTTATACGGACAGGGGGGTCCCATTCAGTACTTC.

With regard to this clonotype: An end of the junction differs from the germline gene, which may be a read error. CDR3 DNA: TGTGCCAGCAGTAGACCCGGGACAGGGGGCCAAGGGACCCAGTACTTC. Its protein product is CASSRPGTGGQGTQYF. The rearrangement links TRBV6-2 or TRBV6-3 to TRBJ2-5; 12 positions match TRBD1. Germline-derived CDR1 and CDR2 are MNHEY and SVGEGT. The CDR3 runs 16 residues.

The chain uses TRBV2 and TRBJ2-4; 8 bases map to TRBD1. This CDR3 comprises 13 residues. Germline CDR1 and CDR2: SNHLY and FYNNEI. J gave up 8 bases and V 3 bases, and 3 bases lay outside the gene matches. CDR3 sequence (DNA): TGTGCCAGCAGTGAGATACAGGGGGACATTCAGTACTTC. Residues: CASSEIQGDIQYF.

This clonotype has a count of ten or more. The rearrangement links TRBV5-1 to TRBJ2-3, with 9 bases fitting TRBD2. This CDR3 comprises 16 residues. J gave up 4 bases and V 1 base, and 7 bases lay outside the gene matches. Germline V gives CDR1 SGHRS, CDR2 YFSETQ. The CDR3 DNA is TGCGCCAGCAGCTTGAGAGCGGGGGGTATTTCAGATACGCAGTATTTT. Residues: CASSLRAGGISDTQYF. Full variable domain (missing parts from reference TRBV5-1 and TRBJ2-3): KAGVTQTPRYLIKTRGQQVTLSCSPISGHRSVSWYQQTPGQGLQFLFEYFSETQRNKGNFPGRFSGRQFSNSRSEMNVSTLELGDSALYLCASSLRAGGISDTQYFGPGTRLTVL.

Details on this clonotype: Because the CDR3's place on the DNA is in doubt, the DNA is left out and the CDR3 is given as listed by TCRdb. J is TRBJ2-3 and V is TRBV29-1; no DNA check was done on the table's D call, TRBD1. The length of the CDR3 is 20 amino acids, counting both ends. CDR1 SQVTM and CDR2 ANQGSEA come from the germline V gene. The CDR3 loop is CSGSGTRLSEQFFGPGTQYF.

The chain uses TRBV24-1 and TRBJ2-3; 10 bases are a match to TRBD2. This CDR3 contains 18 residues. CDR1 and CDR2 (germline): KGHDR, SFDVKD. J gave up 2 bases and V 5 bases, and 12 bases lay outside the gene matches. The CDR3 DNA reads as TGTGCCACCAGTGCCCTTCCCCTGCTAGCGGGGGCCACAGATACGCAGTATTTT. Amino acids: CATSALPLLAGATDTQYF.

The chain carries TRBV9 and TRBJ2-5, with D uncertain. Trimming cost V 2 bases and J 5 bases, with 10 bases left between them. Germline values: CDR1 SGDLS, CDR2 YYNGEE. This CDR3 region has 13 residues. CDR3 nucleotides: TGTGCCAGCAGCGTGTCCCCCCGGGAGACCCAGTACTTC. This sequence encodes CASSVSPRETQYF.

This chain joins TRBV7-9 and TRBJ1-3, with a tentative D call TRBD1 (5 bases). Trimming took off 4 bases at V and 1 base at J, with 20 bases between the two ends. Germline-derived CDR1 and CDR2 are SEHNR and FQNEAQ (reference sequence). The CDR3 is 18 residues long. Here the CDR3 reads CASSYNGPGLKSGNTIYF. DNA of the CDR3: TGTGCCAGCAGCTATAACGGGCCGGGACTGAAATCTGGAAACACCATATATTTT. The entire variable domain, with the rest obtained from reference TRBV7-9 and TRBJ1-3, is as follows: DTGVSQNPRHKITKRGQNVTFRCDPISEHNRLYWYRQTLGQGPEFLTYFQNEAQLEKSRLLSDRFSAERPKGSFSTLEIQRTEQGDSAMYLCASSYNGPGLKSGNTIYFGEGSWLTVV.

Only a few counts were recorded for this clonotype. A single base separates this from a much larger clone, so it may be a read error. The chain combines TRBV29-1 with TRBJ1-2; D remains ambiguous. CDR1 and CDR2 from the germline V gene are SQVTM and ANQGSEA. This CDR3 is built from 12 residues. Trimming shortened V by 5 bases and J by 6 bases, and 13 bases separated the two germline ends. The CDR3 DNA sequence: TGCAGCGTTATTTTCTCTGTCGATGGCTACACCTTC. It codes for CSVIFSVDGYTF.

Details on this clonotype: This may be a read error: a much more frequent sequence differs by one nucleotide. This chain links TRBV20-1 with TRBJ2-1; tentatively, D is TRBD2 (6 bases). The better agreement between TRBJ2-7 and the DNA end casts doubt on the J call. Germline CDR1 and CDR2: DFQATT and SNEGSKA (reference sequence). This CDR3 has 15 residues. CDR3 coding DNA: TGCAGTGCTTTGACGGGAGAGAGCTCCTACAATGAGCAGTACTTC. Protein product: CSALTGESSYNEQYF.

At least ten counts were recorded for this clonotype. DNA of the CDR3: TGTGCCAGCAGCTTAAAGGGGGACGGCTACACCTTC. This codes for CASSLKGDGYTF. J is TRBJ1-2 and V is TRBV11-2; perhaps TRBD1 as D (6 bases). The CDR3 is 12 amino acids. Trimming removed 2 bases at V and 8 bases at J, with 9 bases between. Germline V gene data show CDR1 as SGHAT and CDR2 as FQNNGV.

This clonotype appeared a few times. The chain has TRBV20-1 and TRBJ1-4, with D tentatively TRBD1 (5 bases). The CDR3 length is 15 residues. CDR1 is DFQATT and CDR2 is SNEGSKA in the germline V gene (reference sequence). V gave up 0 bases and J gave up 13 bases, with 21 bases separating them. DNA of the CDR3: TGCAGTGCTAGAGATCCGAGCAGTTCCGGGGGGGGACTGTTTTTT. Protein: CSARDPSSSGGGLFF.

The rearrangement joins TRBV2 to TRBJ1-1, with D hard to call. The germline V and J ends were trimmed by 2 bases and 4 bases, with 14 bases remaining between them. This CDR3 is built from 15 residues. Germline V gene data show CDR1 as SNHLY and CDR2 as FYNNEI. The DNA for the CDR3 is TGTGCCAGCAGTGAATTGAGTGGGCGTAGCACTGAAGCTTTCTTT. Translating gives CASSELSGRSTEAFF.

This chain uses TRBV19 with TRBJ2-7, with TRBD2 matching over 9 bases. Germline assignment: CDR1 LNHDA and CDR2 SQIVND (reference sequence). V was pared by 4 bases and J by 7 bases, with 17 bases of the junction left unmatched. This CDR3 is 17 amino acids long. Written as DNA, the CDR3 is TGTGCCAGTAGTAGGGGTAGCGGGGGAAGCTCCTACAATGAGCAGTACTTC. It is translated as CASSRGSGGSSYNEQYF.

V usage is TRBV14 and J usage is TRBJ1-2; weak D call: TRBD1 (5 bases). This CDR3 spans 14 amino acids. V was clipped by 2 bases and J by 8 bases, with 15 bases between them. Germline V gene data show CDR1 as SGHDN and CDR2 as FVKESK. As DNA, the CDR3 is TGTGCCAGCAGCCAATTGGGGCCCTCCTGGGGCTACACCTTC. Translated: CASSQLGPSWGYTF.

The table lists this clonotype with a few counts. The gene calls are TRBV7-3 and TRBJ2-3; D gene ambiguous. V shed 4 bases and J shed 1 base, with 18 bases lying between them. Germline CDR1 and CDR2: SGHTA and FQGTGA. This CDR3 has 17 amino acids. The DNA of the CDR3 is TGTGCCAGCAGCTCAAATCCTTATGGGGTGGGCACAGATACGCAGTATTTT. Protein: CASSSNPYGVGTDTQYF.

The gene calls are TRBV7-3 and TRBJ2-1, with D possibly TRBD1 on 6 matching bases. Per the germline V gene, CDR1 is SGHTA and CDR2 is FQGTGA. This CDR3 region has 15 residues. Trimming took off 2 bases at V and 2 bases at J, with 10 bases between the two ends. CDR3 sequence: CASSLEGQAYNEQFF. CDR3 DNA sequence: TGTGCCAGCAGCTTAGAGGGACAAGCCTACAATGAGCAGTTCTTC.